The clone carrying this T cell receptor beta chain was recorded at least ten times. The antigen remains undetermined. Each CDR3 protein is one row after TCRdb ran MiXCR on the 5' RACE reads. The table includes tens of thousands of distinct CDR3 sequences, 3% to 4% detected once. V dropped 8 bases and J dropped 5; count of bases not matched to a gene: 5. CDR1 and CDR2 from the germline V gene are MRHNA and SNTAGT. The CDR3 loop spans 14 amino acids. This specimen comes from a study of neurological immune-mediated disorders. Study outcomes and limitations: Neither clinical nor MRI features showed any association with the multiple sclerosis repertoire cluster, and the authors stated that larger cohorts are needed. The level of TCR clonal expansion was highest in patients with HTLV-1-associated myelopathy and lowest in multiple sclerosis, where it fell below the level seen in healthy controls. One cluster of related CDR3 sequences contained, by phylogenetic grouping, the repertoires of 18 of 34 multiple sclerosis patients and formed a possible signature.

The V and J genes are TRBV6-4 and TRBJ2-2, with 10 nucleotides matching TRBD2. Sequencing was done on a sample of PBMCs. The sequence derives from a man aged 40-55 years with multiple sclerosis. CDR3 sequence reads: CASSVAGGTGELFF. DNA of the CDR3: TGTGCCAGCTCCGTAGCGGGGGGAACCGGGGAGCTGTTTTTT.